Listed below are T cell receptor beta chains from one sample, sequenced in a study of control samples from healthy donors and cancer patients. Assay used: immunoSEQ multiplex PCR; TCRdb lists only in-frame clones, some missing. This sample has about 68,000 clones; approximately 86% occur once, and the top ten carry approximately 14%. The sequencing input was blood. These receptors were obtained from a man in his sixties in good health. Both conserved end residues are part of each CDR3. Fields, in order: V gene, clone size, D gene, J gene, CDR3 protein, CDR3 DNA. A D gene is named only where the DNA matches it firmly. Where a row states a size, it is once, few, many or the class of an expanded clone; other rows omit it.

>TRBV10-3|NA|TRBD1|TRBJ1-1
CAISDPPGTGLNTEAFF
TGTGCCATCAGTGACCCCCCCGGGACAGGGTTGAACACTGAAGCTTTCTTT
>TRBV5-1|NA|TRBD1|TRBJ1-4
CASSRRQGSNEKLFF
TGCGCCAGCAGCCGCAGACAGGGCTCTAATGAAAAACTGTTTTTT
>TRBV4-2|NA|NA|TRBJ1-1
CASSPRVNTEAFF
TGTGCCAGCAGCCCACGTGTGAACACTGAAGCTTTCTTT
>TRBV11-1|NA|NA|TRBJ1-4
CASSPGAANEKLFF
TGTGCCAGCAGCCCAGGGGCCGCTAATGAAAAACTGTTTTTT
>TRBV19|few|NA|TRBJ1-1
CASSFPPGHMNTEAFF
TGTGCCAGTAGTTTCCCACCGGGACACATGAACACTGAAGCTTTCTTT
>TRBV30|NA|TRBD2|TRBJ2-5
CAWSKTSGRPIPQETQYF
TGTGCCTGGAGTAAAACTAGCGGGAGGCCTATCCCTCAGGAGACCCAGTACTTC
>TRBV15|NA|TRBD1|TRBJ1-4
CATSRGDRANNEKLFF
TGTGCCACCAGCAGAGGAGACAGGGCGAATAATGAAAAACTGTTTTTT
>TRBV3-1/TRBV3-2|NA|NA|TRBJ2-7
CASSPNSRGSYEQYF
TGTGCCAGCAGTCCTAATAGCAGGGGCTCCTACGAGCAGTACTTC
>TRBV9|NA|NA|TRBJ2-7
CASSPRGKTSYEQYF
TGTGCCAGCAGCCCTCGGGGAAAGACCTCCTACGAGCAGTACTTC
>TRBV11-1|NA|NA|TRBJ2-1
CASSLAGYNEQFF
TGTGCCAGCAGCTTGGCCGGTTACAATGAGCAGTTCTTC
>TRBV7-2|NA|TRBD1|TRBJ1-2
CASSHRSGGNYGYTF
TGTGCCAGCAGCCACAGGTCAGGGGGGAACTATGGCTACACCTTC
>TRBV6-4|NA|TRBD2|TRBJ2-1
CASSRLAGTNEQFF
TGTGCCAGCAGCCGACTAGCGGGCACGAATGAGCAGTTCTTC
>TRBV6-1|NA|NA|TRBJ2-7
CASSEGTAYEQYF
TGTGCCAGCAGTGAAGGGACAGCCTACGAGCAGTACTTC
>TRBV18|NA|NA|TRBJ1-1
CASSPPSSLGTEAFF
TGTGCCAGCTCACCACCGTCTTCCCTGGGCACTGAAGCTTTCTTT
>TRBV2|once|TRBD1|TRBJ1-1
CASKRETGVNTEAFF
TGTGCCAGCAAGAGGGAGACAGGGGTGAACACTGAAGCTTTCTTT
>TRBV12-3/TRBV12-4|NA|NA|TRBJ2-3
CASSLAQGTQYF
TGTGCCAGCAGTTTAGCCCAGGGAACGCAGTATTTT
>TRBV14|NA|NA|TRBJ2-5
CASLGAQETQYF
TGTGCCAGCTTGGGCGCGCAAGAGACCCAGTACTTC
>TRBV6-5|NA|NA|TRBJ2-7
CASSREQGREQYF
TGTGCCAGCAGTCGTGAACAGGGAAGGGAGCAGTACTTC
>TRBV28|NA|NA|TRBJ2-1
CASSRPRGEQFF
TGTGCCAGCAGCCGCCCTAGGGGTGAGCAGTTCTTC
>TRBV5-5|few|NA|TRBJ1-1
CASSLTGRNTEAFF
TGTGCCAGCAGCTTGACAGGGCGGAACACTGAAGCTTTCTTT
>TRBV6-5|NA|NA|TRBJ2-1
CASTMWEVWNEQFF
TGTGCCAGCACGATGTGGGAGGTTTGGAATGAGCAGTTCTTC
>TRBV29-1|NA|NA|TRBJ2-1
CSVERGNYYNEQFF
TGCAGCGTTGAGAGGGGCAACTACTACAATGAGCAGTTCTTC
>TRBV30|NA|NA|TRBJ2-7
CAWSVKRWQYF
TGTGCCTGGAGCGTAAAGCGATGGCAGTACTTC
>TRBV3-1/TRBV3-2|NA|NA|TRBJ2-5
CASYAGKETQYF
TGTGCCAGCTACGCTGGGAAAGAGACCCAGTACTTC
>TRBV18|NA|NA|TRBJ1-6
CASSSQDRRSPLHF
TGTGCCAGCTCATCACAAGATAGGCGCTCACCCCTCCACTTT
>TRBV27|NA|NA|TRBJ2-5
CASRMGPNSVGTQYF
TGTGCCAGCAGGATGGGACCCAACAGTGTGGGAACCCAGTACTTC
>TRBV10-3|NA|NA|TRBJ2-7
CAISESTGEQYF
TGTGCCATCAGTGAGTCGACGGGGGAGCAGTACTTC
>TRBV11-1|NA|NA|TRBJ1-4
CASSAVATSNEKLFF
TGTGCCAGCAGCGCCGTTGCTACTTCTAATGAAAAACTGTTTTTT
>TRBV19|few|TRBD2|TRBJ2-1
CASRALAATYNEQFF
TGTGCCAGTAGGGCTCTAGCGGCTACCTACAATGAGCAGTTCTTC
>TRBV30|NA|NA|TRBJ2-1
CAWSVLLNNEQFF
TGTGCCTGGAGTGTACTGCTCAACAATGAGCAGTTCTTC
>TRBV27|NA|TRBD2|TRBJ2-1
CASTGMASGDNEQFF
TGTGCCAGCACCGGAATGGCTAGCGGAGACAATGAGCAGTTCTTC
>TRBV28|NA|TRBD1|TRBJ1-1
CASSLGPGGTEAFF
TGTGCCAGCAGTTTAGGGCCAGGGGGCACTGAAGCTTTCTTT
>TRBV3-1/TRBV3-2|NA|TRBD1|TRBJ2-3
CASSQDSVTGRSSTDTQYF
TGTGCCAGCAGCCAGGACTCCGTGACAGGGCGTTCTAGCACAGATACGCAGTATTTT
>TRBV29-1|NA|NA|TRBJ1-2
CSDRWGLYGYTF
TGCAGCGATCGGTGGGGGCTCTATGGCTACACCTTC
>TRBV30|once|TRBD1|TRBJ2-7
CAWSVGQGGDEQYF
TGTGCCTGGAGTGTGGGACAGGGAGGGGACGAGCAGTACTTC
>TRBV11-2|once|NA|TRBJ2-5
CASGKQGLGAETQYF
TGTGCCAGCGGGAAACAGGGCCTTGGGGCAGAGACCCAGTACTTC
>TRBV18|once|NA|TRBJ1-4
CASSLGRGEKLFF
TGTGCCAGCTCCTTGGGGCGAGGCGAAAAACTGTTTTTT
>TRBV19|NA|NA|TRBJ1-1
CASSIMEGNTEAFF
TGTGCCAGTAGTATTATGGAGGGGAACACTGAAGCTTTCTTT
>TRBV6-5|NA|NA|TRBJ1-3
CASSYDSSGNTIYF
TGTGCCAGCAGTTACGACAGCTCTGGAAACACCATATATTTT
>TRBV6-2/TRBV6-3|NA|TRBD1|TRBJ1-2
CASSPGTGGVYGYTF
TGTGCCAGCAGTCCCGGGACAGGGGGCGTTTATGGCTACACCTTC
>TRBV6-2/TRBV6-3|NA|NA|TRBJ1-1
CASSYSKAVDTEAFF
TGTGCCAGCAGTTACTCGAAGGCCGTGGACACTGAAGCTTTCTTT
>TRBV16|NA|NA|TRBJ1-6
CASSQGRRSPLHF
TGTGCCAGCAGCCAAGGACGTCGCTCACCCCTCCACTTT